This TCR beta chain was sequenced during a study of blood T cells in healthy people across ages. The second PCR ran roughly 7 to 12 cycles with a sample-barcoded 5' primer and J-beta primers. MiXCR was run by TCRdb on the 5' RACE reads, yielding one entry per CDR3 protein. Of around 1,600,000 distinct CDR3 sequences listed, 42% are singletons. Trimming took off 4 bases at V and 4 bases at J, with 16 bases between the two ends. The germline CDR1 and CDR2 sequences are SQVTM and ANQGSEA. The CDR3 consists of 14 residues. The receptor was derived from a woman younger than 30 in good health. Sequencing was performed on blood. The genes are TRBV29-1 and TRBJ1-1, with D perhaps TRBD1 (5 bases). DNA for the CDR3: TGCAGCGTTGCAGGGAAGTTACTGGGCACTGAAGCTTTCTTT. Amino acids: CSVAGKLLGTEAFF.